This is a list of T cell receptor beta chains from one sample in a study of T cell responses to AZD1222 COVID-19 vaccine. Profiled with immunoSEQ multiplex PCR; TCRdb holds only in-frame clones, not every one. The sample carries 75,000 to 95,000 clones, 85% to 90% recorded once. The sequencing used peripheral blood, collected on day 0 of MenACWY control vaccination. Receptor source: an adult in good health. The CDR3 runs from the conserved cysteine through the conserved F or W. D genes are given only for firm matches. Clone size is shown for a subset of rows, as once, few, many or a class of expanded clone.

V gene	D gene	clone size	J gene	CDR3 DNA	CDR3 protein
TRBV27	-	once	TRBJ1-4	TGTGCCAGCAGTTTAACGGCTAGGGAAAAACTGTTTTTT	CASSLTAREKLFF
TRBV19	TRBD2	-	TRBJ2-1	TGTGCCAGTAGTATGACCCCGGGACTAGCGGGGGGTCGCTACAATGAGCAGTTCTTC	CASSMTPGLAGGRYNEQFF
TRBV7-6	-	-	TRBJ2-5	TGTGCCAGCAGCTTCGCAGAGACCCAGTACTTC	CASSFAETQYF
TRBV4-3	TRBD1	-	TRBJ1-2	TGCGCCAGCAGCCAAGATCGTTATGTAGACAGGGGAGGCTATGGCTACACCTTC	CASSQDRYVDRGGYGYTF
TRBV6-2/TRBV6-3	-	-	TRBJ1-2	TGTGCCAGCAGCCCAAGGGCAGGGCGAGGCTACACCTTC	CASSPRAGRGYTF
TRBV9	TRBD1	-	TRBJ2-2	TGTGCCAGCAGCAAGTGGACAGGGCTTAACACCGGGGAGCTGTTTTTT	CASSKWTGLNTGELFF
TRBV4-3	TRBD1	-	TRBJ2-1	TGCGCCAGCAGTCAACCGGGACAGGGTTATCTTGAGCAGTTCTTC	CASSQPGQGYLEQFF
TRBV12-3/TRBV12-4	-	-	TRBJ2-2	TGTGCCAGCAGCTTACGCCGCACCGGGGAGCTGTTTTTT	CASSLRRTGELFF
TRBV2	-	-	TRBJ1-2	TGTGCCAGCAGGACCCGCTATGGCTACACCTTC	CASRTRYGYTF
TRBV28	-	-	TRBJ2-2	TGTGCCAGCAGTTTCCCTAGCGAGGGCACCGGGGAGCTGTTTTTT	CASSFPSEGTGELFF
TRBV30	-	-	TRBJ1-1	TGTGCCCGGACGAGGGGGGACGCTGAAGCTTTCTTT	CARTRGDAEAFF
TRBV6-5	-	few	TRBJ1-2	TGTGCCAGCAGAGCAACAGGGAACTATGGCTACACCTTC	CASRATGNYGYTF
TRBV9	TRBD2	-	TRBJ2-2	TGTGCCAGCAGTCGGACTAGCGGGGGGTTCACCGGGGAGCTGTTTTTT	CASSRTSGGFTGELFF
TRBV14	-	once	TRBJ2-6	TGTGCCAGCAGCCAAGCCTCTGGGGCCAACGTCCTGACTTTC	CASSQASGANVLTF
TRBV27	-	-	TRBJ1-5	TGTGCCAGCAGTATCGGAAGGGATCAGCCCCAGCATTTT	CASSIGRDQPQHF
TRBV3-1/TRBV3-2	-	-	TRBJ1-3	TGTGCCAGCAGCCGGGCAGCAGATATACCTGGAAACACCATATATTTT	CASSRAADIPGNTIYF
TRBV5-1	TRBD1	-	TRBJ1-1	TGCGCCAGCAGCTTCGGACAGGGAGGAACTGAAGCTTTCTTT	CASSFGQGGTEAFF
TRBV28	TRBD1	-	TRBJ1-1	TGTGCCAGCACGAGACAGGGGACTGAAGCTTTCTTT	CASTRQGTEAFF
TRBV2	-	once	TRBJ1-5	TGTGCCAGCACCGCGGAAACCAATCAGCCCCAGCATTTT	CASTAETNQPQHF
TRBV6-5	-	once	TRBJ1-6	TGTGCCAGCAGTTACTTGGGGGAACCCTATAATTCACCCCTCCACTTT	CASSYLGEPYNSPLHF
TRBV7-9	-	-	TRBJ2-3	TGTGCCAGCAGCTCGAGAGGGGGCACAGATACGCAGTATTTT	CASSSRGGTDTQYF
TRBV11-1	-	-	TRBJ2-7	TGTGCCAGCAGCCTCAACCCTATTCGGGACCAGCAGTACTTC	CASSLNPIRDQQYF
TRBV6-2/TRBV6-3	-	-	TRBJ1-2	TGTGCCAGCAGTTACTTAGGGGCGCGGGATGGCTACACCTTC	CASSYLGARDGYTF
TRBV18	-	-	TRBJ2-5	TGTGCCAGCTCACCTGGTGAAACCCAGTACTTC	CASSPGETQYF
TRBV6-1	-	-	TRBJ1-3	TGTGCCAGCAGTGAAATACGGACGAGGGGAAACACCATATATTTT	CASSEIRTRGNTIYF
TRBV4-3	TRBD2	-	TRBJ2-3	TGCGCCAGCAGCCAAGATTATAAGCGGGGGGGTGATACGCAGTATTTT	CASSQDYKRGGDTQYF
TRBV9	-	-	TRBJ1-2	TGTGCCAGCAGCGTAGACGTAGGTAACTATGGCTACACCTTC	CASSVDVGNYGYTF
TRBV30	-	-	TRBJ1-1	TGTGCCTGGAGTGAGGGTTGGGGCAGGAACACTGAAGCTTTCTTT	CAWSEGWGRNTEAFF
TRBV3-1/TRBV3-2	-	once	TRBJ1-2	TGTGCCAGCAGCCAAGCCCGGGCGGGCGGCTACACCTTC	CASSQARAGGYTF
TRBV4-3	-	-	TRBJ2-1	TGCGCCAGCAGCCAAGGGCAGGGAATCAACAATGAGCAGTTCTTC	CASSQGQGINNEQFF
TRBV5-1	-	-	TRBJ2-3	TGCGCCAGCAGCTTGGGCCCAGGGTCGTATAAAGATACGCAGTATTTT	CASSLGPGSYKDTQYF
TRBV27	-	-	TRBJ2-1	TGTGCCAGCAGTTTACGGAAGAGCTCCTACAATGAGCAGTTCTTC	CASSLRKSSYNEQFF
TRBV5-5	TRBD1	-	TRBJ2-7	TGTGCCAGCACCCGGGACAGGGGTGATTACGAGCAGTACTTC	CASTRDRGDYEQYF
TRBV7-2	-	-	TRBJ1-2	TGTGCCAGCAGCTTAATCGTTTTGGGGCCCTCTAACTATGGCTACACCTTC	CASSLIVLGPSNYGYTF
TRBV7-9	-	few	TRBJ1-1	TGTGCCAGCAGCTCTCCTCCGAACACTGAAGCTTTCTTT	CASSSPPNTEAFF
TRBV19	-	few	TRBJ1-2	TGTGCCAGTAGTATCCGGGACCTTAACTATGGCTACACCTTC	CASSIRDLNYGYTF
TRBV7-3	TRBD1	-	TRBJ2-3	TGTGCCAGCAGCTGGGCGGACAGGGAGACAGATACGCAGTATTTT	CASSWADRETDTQYF
TRBV3-1/TRBV3-2	-	-	TRBJ2-7	TGTGCCAGCAGCCAAGTCCTTCTCGGGGGAAACTACGAGCAGTACTTC	CASSQVLLGGNYEQYF
TRBV28	-	-	TRBJ1-2	TGTGCCAGCTTCACAGGGTCTGGCTACACCTTC	CASFTGSGYTF
TRBV11-2	-	-	TRBJ2-3	TGTGCCAGCAGCCCTAACTATCTTAGCGACGCAGATACGCAGTATTTT	CASSPNYLSDADTQYF
TRBV5-1	TRBD2	once	TRBJ2-3	TGCGCCAGCAGCTCCAAGTGGACTAGCGGGGCGGGGGATACGCAGTATTTT	CASSSKWTSGAGDTQYF
TRBV2	-	-	TRBJ1-1	TGTGCCAGCAGTGAAGCCGCGGGGAGAACTGAAGCTTTCTTT	CASSEAAGRTEAFF
TRBV13	-	-	TRBJ1-1	TGTGCCAGCAGCTTAGATGGGAGTGAAGCTTTCTTT	CASSLDGSEAFF
TRBV10-3	TRBD1	-	TRBJ1-3	TGTGCCACGCGGGCCATGAAGGGACAGGGTTTGGCCACCATATATTTT	CATRAMKGQGLATIYF
TRBV27	-	-	TRBJ1-5	TGTGCCAGCAGCCCGAGAATTGGCAATCAGCCCCAGCATTTT	CASSPRIGNQPQHF
TRBV7-3	-	-	TRBJ2-3	TGTGCCAGCAGCTTAGTGGGACCGGATACGCAGTATTTT	CASSLVGPDTQYF
TRBV6-2/TRBV6-3	-	-	TRBJ1-1	TGTGCCAGCAGTTATATAGGGAGACCTGAAGCTTTCTTT	CASSYIGRPEAFF
TRBV4-3	-	-	TRBJ1-1	TGCGCCAGCAGCCAAGCCCAAGTATTTGGCACTGAAGCTTTCTTT	CASSQAQVFGTEAFF
TRBV2	-	-	TRBJ1-5	TGTGCCAGCTTGGCTCAGGGTGGAAGGGAGCCCCAGCATTTT	CASLAQGGREPQHF
TRBV4-1	-	-	TRBJ2-7	TGCGCCAGCAGCCCTTTAACAGGATCCCCCTACGAGCAGTACTTC	CASSPLTGSPYEQYF